This TCR beta chain came from a study of T cells after yellow fever vaccination. Per the germline V gene, CDR1 is MNHEY and CDR2 is SVGAGI. The V end lost 10 bases, the J end lost 2 bases, and 24 bases lay between the germline ends. This CDR3 is built from 18 residues. This clonotype was counted between two and nine times. The target antigen is unknown. Study outcomes and limitations: Subsequent booster samples again held most clones from primary vaccination (96% CD4, roughly 91% CD8). Contamination of FACS-sorted repertoires by abundant clonotypes from the bulk population could occur.

Generation of TCR cDNA used 5'RACE template switching (which added a universal primer site and UMIs). TCRdb re-derived calls from the 5' RACE reads in MiXCR, one entry per CDR3 protein. The table includes 450,000 to 600,000 distinct CDR3 sequences, approximately 12% detected once. The material sequenced was PBMCs, taken on the day of the yellow fever booster vaccination. The receptor comes from a man aged 25 to 45 who received the YFV17D yellow fever vaccine. The chain has TRBV6-5 and TRBJ1-6; D call uncertain. In DNA form, the CDR3 reads TGTGCCACGCAATTAGGTGCGACCCGCAGCGCCTATAATTCACCCCTCCACTTT. Its translation: CATQLGATRSAYNSPLHF.